A single sample gave rise to the 9 T cell receptor beta chains below, sequenced in a study of CD8+CD57+ T cells in acquired aplastic anemia. The use of genomic DNA as template underpinned the TCR beta VDJ and CDR3 profiling. Using its own MiXCR run on the reads, TCRdb lists one record per CDR3 protein. The data show more than 150,000 distinct CDR3 sequences, 40% to 50% seen once. The patients chosen for sequencing had shown expansion of CD8+CD57+ cells (detected by flow cytometry). Sequenced input: sorted CD4+, CD8+, or CD8+CD57+ T cells (not recorded which) from PBMCs. These receptor sequences come from a human donor with aplastic anemia.

This clonotype was observed at least ten times. The gene calls are TRBV20-1 and TRBJ2-5; unclear D gene. Germline V lookup: CDR1 DFQATT, CDR2 SNEGSKA (reference sequence). V lost 5 bases, J lost 6 bases, and 16 bases lay in between. The CDR3 extends over 13 amino acids. The CDR3: CSAGEHPAQTQYF. The CDR3 region has the DNA TGCAGTGCTGGGGAACACCCGGCCCAGACCCAGTACTTC.

The chain links TRBV5-5 to TRBJ2-7; either TRBD1 or TRBD2 may fit D (5 bases each). Per the germline V gene, CDR1 is SGHKS and CDR2 is YYEKEE (reference sequence). V was shortened by 0 bases and J by 1 base, with 14 bases between the two germline ends. The CDR3 loop spans 16 amino acids. The DNA for the CDR3 is TGTGCCAGCAGCTTGGCAGCAGGGACGGGGTCCTACGAGCAGTACTTC. Residues: CASSLAAGTGSYEQYF. The entire variable domain, with the rest obtained from reference TRBV5-5 and TRBJ2-7, is as follows: DAGVTQSPTHLIKTRGQQVTLRCSPISGHKSVSWYQQVLGQGPQFIFQYYEKEERGRGNFPDRFSARQFPNYSSELNVNALLLGDSALYLCASSLAAGTGSYEQYFGPGTRLTVT.

The gene calls are TRBV5-6 and TRBJ1-5; possible D gene TRBD1, 6 bases. The CDR3 loop spans 15 amino acids. The germline V gene encodes CDR1 SGHDT and CDR2 YYEEEE. V lost 1 base, J lost 5 bases, and 13 bases lay in between. Here the CDR3 reads CASSLSVGADQPQHF. The DNA of the CDR3 is TGTGCCAGCAGCTTGTCCGTGGGGGCGGATCAGCCCCAGCATTTT.

This clonotype was counted a few times. This chain joins TRBV10-3 and TRBJ2-1; no definite D call. V gave up 0 bases and J gave up 7 bases, with 7 bases separating them. Germline CDR1 and CDR2: ENHRY and SYGVKD. The CDR3 contains 13 residues. CDR3 sequence reads: CAISESVLNEQFF. The CDR3 region has the DNA TGTGCCATCAGTGAGTCGGTATTGAATGAGCAGTTCTTC.

The chain links TRBV20-1 to TRBJ2-3; TRBD2 matches at 12 bases. The germline V gene has CDR1 DFQATT and CDR2 SNEGSKA (reference sequence). The CDR3 length is 15 residues. Germline trimming cut 5 bases from V and 1 base from J; bases unmatched to any gene: 4. CDR3 region: CSAGRLAGGTDTQYF. The CDR3 DNA reads as TGCAGTGCTGGCCGACTAGCGGGAGGCACAGATACGCAGTATTTT.

As for this clonotype: A read error may be the cause here, since a much bigger clone is one base away. The V call is TRBV5-1, the J call TRBJ2-5, with unresolved D. Germline V CDR1 and CDR2: SGHRS, YFSETQ. The CDR3 is 12 amino acids. Trimming cost V 5 bases and J 4 bases, with 9 bases left between them. CDR3 sequence (DNA): TGCGCCAGCAGAGAACATAGAGAGACCCAGTACTTC. Its translation is CASREHRETQYF.

This clonotype was seen many times. The chain uses TRBV29-1 and TRBJ2-3; 9 bases map to TRBD2. CDR1 is SQVTM, CDR2 ANQGSEA, per germline. The V and J ends lost 7 bases and 1 base, in that order; junction bases with no gene match: 6. The CDR3 loop spans 14 amino acids. In DNA, the CDR3 is TGCAGCGCCCCGCGGACTAGCGGCACAGATACGCAGTATTTT. It yields the protein CSAPRTSGTDTQYF.

The chain has TRBV2 and TRBJ2-3; D gene ambiguous. The CDR3 runs 14 residues. Per germline, CDR1 SNHLY and CDR2 FYNNEI. With 6 bases removed from V and 4 bases from J, the gap between germline ends came to 14 bases. CDR3 loop: CASSLNIQSDTQYF. In DNA form, the CDR3 reads TGTGCCAGCAGCTTAAATATTCAGTCAGATACGCAGTATTTT.

Ten or more counts support this clonotype. This may come from a read error, since a much larger clone is one base off. This rearrangement joins TRBV10-3 to TRBJ1-3; 7 positions agree with TRBD1. In germline, CDR1 is ENHRY, CDR2 SYGVKD. This CDR3 comprises 14 residues. Here the CDR3 DNA reads TGTGCCATCAGTGCTCAGGGGGTCGGAAACGCCATATATTTT. Its protein is CAISAQGVGNAIYF.